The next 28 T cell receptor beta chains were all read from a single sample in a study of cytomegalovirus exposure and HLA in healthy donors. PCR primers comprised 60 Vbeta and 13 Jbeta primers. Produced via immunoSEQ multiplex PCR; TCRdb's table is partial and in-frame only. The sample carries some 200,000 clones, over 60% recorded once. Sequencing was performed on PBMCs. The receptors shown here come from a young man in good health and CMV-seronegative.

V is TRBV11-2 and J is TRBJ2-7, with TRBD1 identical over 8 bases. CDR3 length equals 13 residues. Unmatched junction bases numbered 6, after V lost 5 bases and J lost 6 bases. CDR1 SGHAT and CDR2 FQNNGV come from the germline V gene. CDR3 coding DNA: TGTGCCAGCAGCACGACAGGGGAGGTCGAGCAGTACTTC. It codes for CASSTTGEVEQYF.

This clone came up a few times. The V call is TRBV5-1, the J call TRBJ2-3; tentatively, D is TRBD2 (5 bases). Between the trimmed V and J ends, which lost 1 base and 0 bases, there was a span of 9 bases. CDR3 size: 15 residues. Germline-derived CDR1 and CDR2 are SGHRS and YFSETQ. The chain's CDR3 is CASSLQRTSTDTQYF. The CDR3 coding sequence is TGCGCCAGCAGCTTGCAGCGGACTAGCACAGATACGCAGTATTTT.

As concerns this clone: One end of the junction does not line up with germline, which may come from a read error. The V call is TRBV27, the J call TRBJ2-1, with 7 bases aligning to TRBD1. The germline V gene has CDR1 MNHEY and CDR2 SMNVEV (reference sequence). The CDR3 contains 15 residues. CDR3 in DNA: TGTGCCAGCAGATCACGACAGGGCTCCTACAATGAGCAGCTCTTC. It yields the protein CASRSRQGSYNEQLF.

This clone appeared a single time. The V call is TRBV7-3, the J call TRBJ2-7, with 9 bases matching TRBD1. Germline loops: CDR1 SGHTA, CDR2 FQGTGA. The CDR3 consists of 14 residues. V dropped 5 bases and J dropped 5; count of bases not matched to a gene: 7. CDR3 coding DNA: TGTGCCAGCAGCCCCGGGACAGGGAAGAACGAGCAGTACTTC. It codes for CASSPGTGKNEQYF.

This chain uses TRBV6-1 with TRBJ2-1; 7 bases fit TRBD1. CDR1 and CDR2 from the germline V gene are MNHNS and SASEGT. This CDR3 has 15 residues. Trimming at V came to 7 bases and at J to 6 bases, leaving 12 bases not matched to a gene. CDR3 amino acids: CASTSGTASGNEQFF. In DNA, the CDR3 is TGTGCCAGCACATCCGGGACAGCCTCGGGCAATGAGCAGTTCTTC.

CDR3 coding DNA: TGTGCCAGCAGCTCTAGCGGACTAACAGATACGCAGTATTTT. As protein: CASSSSGLTDTQYF. J is TRBJ2-3 and V is TRBV5-5, with 7 bases fitting TRBD2. Germline assignment: CDR1 SGHKS and CDR2 YYEKEE (reference sequence). V dropped 3 bases and J dropped 3; count of bases not matched to a gene: 4. The CDR3 covers 14 residues.

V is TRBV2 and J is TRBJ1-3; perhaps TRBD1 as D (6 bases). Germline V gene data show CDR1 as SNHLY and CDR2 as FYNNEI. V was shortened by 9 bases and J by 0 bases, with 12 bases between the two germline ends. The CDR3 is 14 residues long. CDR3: CASLGQSSGNTIYF. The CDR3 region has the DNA TGTGCCAGTCTAGGACAGTCCTCTGGAAACACCATATATTTT. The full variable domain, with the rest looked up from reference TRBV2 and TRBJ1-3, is EPEVTQTPSHQVTQMGQEVILRCVPISNHLYFYWYRQILGQKVEFLVSFYNNEISEKSEIFDDQFSVERPDGSNFTLKIRSTKLEDSAMYFCASLGQSSGNTIYFGEGSWLTVV.

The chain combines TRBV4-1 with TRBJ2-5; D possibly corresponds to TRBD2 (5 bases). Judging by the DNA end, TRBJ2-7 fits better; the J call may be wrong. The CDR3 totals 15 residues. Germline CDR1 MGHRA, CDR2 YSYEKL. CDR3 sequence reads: CASSQDVSRGDEQYF. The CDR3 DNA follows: TGCGCCAGCAGCCAAGACGTGAGCCGGGGAGACGAGCAGTACTTC.

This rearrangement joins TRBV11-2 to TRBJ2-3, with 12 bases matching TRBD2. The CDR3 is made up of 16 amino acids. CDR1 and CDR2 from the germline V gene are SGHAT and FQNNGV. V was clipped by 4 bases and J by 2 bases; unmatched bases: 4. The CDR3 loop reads CASSWGLAGSTDTQYF. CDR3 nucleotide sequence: TGTGCCAGCAGCTGGGGACTAGCGGGCTCCACAGATACGCAGTATTTT.

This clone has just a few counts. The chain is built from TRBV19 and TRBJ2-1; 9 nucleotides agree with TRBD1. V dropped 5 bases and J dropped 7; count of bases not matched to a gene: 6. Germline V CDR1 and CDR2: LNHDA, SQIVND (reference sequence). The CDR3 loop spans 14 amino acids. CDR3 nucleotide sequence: TGTGCCAGTAGTTCCTTCGGGACAGGGAATGAGCAGTTCTTC. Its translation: CASSSFGTGNEQFF. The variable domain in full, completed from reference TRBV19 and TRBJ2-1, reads DGGITQSPKYLFRKEGQNVTLSCEQNLNHDAMYWYRQDPGQGLRLIYYSQIVNDFQKGDIAEGYSVSREKKESFPLTVTSAQKNPTAFYLCASSSFGTGNEQFFGPGTRLTVL.

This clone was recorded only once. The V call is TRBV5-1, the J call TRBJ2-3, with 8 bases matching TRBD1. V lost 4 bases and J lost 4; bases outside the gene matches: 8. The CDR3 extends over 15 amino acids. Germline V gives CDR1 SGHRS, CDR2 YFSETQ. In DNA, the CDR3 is TGCGCCAGCAGCCCCGGCAGGGGGCAGTCAGATACGCAGTATTTT. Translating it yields CASSPGRGQSDTQYF. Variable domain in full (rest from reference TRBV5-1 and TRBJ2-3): KAGVTQTPRYLIKTRGQQVTLSCSPISGHRSVSWYQQTPGQGLQFLFEYFSETQRNKGNFPGRFSGRQFSNSRSEMNVSTLELGDSALYLCASSPGRGQSDTQYFGPGTRLTVL.

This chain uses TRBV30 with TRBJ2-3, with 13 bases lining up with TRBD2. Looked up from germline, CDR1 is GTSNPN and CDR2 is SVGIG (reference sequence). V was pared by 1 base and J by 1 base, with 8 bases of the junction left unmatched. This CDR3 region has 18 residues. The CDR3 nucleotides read TGTGCCTGGAGTGGAGACCCAACTAGCGGGAGGGGCACAGATACGCAGTATTTT. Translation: CAWSGDPTSGRGTDTQYF.

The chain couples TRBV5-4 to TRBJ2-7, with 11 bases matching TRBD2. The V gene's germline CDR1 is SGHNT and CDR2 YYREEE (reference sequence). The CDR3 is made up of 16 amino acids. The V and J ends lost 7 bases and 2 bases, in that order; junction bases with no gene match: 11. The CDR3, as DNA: TGTGCCAGCTCTAAGACTAGCGGGAATATCGCCTACGAGCAGTACTTC. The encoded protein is CASSKTSGNIAYEQYF.

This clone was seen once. CDR3 sequence: CASSTNTAGRVETQYF. The CDR3 coding sequence is TGTGCCAGCAGCACAAATACAGCGGGGAGGGTGGAGACCCAGTACTTC. The chain couples TRBV5-8 to TRBJ2-5, with 7 bases lining up with TRBD2. In germline, CDR1 is SGHTS, CDR2 YDEGEE. V lost 4 bases to trimming and J lost 5 bases; unmatched junction nucleotides: 14. The CDR3 runs 16 residues.

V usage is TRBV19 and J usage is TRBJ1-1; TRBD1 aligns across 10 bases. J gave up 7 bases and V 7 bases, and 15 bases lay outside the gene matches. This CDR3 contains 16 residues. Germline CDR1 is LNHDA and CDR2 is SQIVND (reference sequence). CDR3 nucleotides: TGTGCCAGTACCACCCCGTACGGGACAGGGGCTAATGAAGCTTTCTTT. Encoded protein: CASTTPYGTGANEAFF.

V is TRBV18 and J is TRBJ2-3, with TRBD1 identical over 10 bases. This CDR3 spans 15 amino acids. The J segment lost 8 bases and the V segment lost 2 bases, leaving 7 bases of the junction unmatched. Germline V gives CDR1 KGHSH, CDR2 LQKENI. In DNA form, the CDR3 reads TGTGCCAGCTCACCAGGGACAGGGGTCCCTGGTACGCAGTATTTT. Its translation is CASSPGTGVPGTQYF.

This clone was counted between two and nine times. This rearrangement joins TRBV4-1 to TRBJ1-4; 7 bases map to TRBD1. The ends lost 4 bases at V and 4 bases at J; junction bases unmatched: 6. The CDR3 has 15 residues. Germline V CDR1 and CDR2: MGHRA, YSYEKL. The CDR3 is CASSPLQGGNEKLFF. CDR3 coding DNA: TGCGCCAGCAGCCCCCTCCAGGGGGGTAATGAAAAACTGTTTTTT.

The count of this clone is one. The chain's CDR3 is CASRLGHRGETQYF. For the CDR3, the DNA is TGTGCCAGCAGGCTGGGGCACCGGGGGGAGACCCAGTACTTC. The chain is built from TRBV2 and TRBJ2-5, with a possible D match to TRBD2 (6 bases). V was trimmed by 6 bases and J by 5 bases, leaving 16 bases between them. The CDR3 totals 14 residues. Germline CDR1 SNHLY, CDR2 FYNNEI. Using reference TRBV2 and TRBJ2-5 for the parts outside the CDR3, the full variable domain is EPEVTQTPSHQVTQMGQEVILRCVPISNHLYFYWYRQILGQKVEFLVSFYNNEISEKSEIFDDQFSVERPDGSNFTLKIRSTKLEDSAMYFCASRLGHRGETQYFGPGTRLLVL.

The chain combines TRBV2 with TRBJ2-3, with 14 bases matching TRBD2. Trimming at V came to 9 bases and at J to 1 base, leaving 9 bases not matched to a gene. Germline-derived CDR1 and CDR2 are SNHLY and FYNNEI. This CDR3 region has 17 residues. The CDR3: CARTSGRALGGTDTQYF. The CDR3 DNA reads TGTGCCAGGACTAGCGGGAGGGCCCTCGGGGGCACAGATACGCAGTATTTT. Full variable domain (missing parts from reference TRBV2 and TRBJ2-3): EPEVTQTPSHQVTQMGQEVILRCVPISNHLYFYWYRQILGQKVEFLVSFYNNEISEKSEIFDDQFSVERPDGSNFTLKIRSTKLEDSAMYFCARTSGRALGGTDTQYFGPGTRLTVL.

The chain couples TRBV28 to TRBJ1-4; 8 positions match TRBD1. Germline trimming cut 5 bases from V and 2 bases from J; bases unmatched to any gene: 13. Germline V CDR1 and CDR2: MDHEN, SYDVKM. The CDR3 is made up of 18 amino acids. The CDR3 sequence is CASSGAGGAYGTNEKLFF. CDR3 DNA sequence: TGTGCCAGCAGTGGGGCAGGGGGCGCTTACGGGACTAATGAAAAACTGTTTTTT. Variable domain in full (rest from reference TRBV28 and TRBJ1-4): DVKVTQSSRYLVKRTGEKVFLECVQDMDHENMFWYRQDPGLGLRLIYFSYDVKMKEKGDIPEGYSVSREKKERFSLILESASTNQTSMYLCASSGAGGAYGTNEKLFFGSGTQLSVL.

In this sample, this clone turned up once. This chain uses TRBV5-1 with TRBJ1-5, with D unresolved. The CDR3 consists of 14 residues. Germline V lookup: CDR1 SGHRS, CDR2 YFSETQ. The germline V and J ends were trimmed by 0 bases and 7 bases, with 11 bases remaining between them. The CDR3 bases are TGCGCCAGCAGCTTGGGACATCCTGGGCAGCCCCAGCATTTT. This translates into CASSLGHPGQPQHF.

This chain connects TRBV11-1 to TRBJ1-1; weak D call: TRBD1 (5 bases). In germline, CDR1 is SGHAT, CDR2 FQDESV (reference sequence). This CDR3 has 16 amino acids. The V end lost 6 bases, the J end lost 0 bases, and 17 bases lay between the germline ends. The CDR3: CASSSRAGWVNTEAFF. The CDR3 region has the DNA TGTGCCAGCAGTAGTCGGGCAGGGTGGGTGAACACTGAAGCTTTCTTT.

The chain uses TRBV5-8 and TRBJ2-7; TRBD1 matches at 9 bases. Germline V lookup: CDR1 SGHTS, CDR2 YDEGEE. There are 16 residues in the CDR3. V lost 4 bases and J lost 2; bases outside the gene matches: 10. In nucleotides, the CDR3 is TGTGCCAGCAGCCTGAGCATGGGACAGGGAACCTACGAGCAGTACTTC. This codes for CASSLSMGQGTYEQYF.

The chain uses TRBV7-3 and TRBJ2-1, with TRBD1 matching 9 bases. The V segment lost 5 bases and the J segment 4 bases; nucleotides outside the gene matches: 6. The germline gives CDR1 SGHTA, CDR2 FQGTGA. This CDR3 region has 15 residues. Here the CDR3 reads CASSPGQGTYNEQFF. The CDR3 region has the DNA TGTGCCAGCAGCCCCGGACAGGGGACTTACAATGAGCAGTTCTTC.

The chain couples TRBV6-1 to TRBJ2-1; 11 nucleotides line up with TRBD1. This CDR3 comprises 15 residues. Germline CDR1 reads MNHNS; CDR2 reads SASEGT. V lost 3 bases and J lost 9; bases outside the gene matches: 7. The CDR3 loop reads CASSDGQGASSEQFF. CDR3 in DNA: TGTGCCAGCAGTGATGGACAGGGGGCGTCTTCTGAGCAGTTCTTC.

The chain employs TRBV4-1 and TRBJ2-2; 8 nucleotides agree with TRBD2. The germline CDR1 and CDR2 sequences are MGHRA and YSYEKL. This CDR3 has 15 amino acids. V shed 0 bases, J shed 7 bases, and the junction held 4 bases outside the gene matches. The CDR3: CASSQEASGFGELFF. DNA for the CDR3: TGCGCCAGCAGCCAAGAAGCTAGCGGGTTCGGGGAGCTGTTTTTT.

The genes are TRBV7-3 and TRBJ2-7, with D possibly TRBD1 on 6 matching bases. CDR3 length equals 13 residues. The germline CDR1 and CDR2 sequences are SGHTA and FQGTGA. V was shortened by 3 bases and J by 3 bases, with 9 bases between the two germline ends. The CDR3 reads CASSFGTNYEQYF. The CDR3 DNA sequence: TGTGCCAGCAGCTTTGGGACAAACTACGAGCAGTACTTC.

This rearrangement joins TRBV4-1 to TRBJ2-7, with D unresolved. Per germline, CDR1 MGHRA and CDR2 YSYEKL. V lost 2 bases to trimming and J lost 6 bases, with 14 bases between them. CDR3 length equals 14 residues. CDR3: CASSQLAPASEQYF. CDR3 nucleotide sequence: TGCGCCAGCAGCCAATTAGCCCCCGCGTCCGAGCAGTACTTC.